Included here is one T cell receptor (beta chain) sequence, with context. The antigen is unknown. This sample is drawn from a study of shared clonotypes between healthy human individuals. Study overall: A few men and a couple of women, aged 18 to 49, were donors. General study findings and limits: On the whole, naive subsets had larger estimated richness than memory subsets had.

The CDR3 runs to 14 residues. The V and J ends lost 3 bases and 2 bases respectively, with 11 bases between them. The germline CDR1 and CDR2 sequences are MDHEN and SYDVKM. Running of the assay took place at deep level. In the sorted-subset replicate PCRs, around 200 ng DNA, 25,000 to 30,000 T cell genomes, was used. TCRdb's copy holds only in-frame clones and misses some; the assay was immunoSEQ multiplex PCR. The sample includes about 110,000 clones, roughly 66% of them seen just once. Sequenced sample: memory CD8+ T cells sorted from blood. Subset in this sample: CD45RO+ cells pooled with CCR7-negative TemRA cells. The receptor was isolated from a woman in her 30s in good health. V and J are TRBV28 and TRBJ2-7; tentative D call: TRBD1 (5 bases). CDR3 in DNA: TGTGCCAGCAGTTTTGTACAGGTCCCCTACGAGCAGTACTTC. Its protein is CASSFVQVPYEQYF.